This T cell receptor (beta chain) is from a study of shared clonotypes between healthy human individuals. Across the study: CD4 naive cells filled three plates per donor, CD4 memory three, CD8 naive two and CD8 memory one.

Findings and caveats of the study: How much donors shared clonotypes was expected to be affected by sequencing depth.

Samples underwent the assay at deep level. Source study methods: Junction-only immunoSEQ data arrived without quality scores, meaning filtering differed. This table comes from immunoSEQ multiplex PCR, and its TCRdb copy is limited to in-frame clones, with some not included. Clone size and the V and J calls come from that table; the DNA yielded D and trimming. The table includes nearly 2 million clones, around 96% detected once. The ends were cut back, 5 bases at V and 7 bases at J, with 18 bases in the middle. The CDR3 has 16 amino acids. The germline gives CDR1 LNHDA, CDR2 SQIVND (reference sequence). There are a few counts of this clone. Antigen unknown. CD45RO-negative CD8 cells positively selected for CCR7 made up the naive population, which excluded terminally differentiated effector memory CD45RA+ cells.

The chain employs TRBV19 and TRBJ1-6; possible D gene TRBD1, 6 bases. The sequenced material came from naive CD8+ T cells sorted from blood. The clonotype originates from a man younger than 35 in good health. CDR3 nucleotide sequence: TGTGCCAGTAGTCGGGCGACAGGTTTCCTGAATTCACCCCTCCACTTT. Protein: CASSRATGFLNSPLHF.